This entry describes one T cell receptor (beta chain). The record originates from a study of CD8 T cells in Susac syndrome. V lost 4 bases and J lost 3; bases outside the gene matches: 4. The germline gives CDR1 KGHSH, CDR2 LQKENI. The CDR3 has 14 amino acids. An amount of RNA that ranged from roughly 0.5 to 1 ug was reverse transcribed with random hexamers. It was immunoSEQ multiplex PCR that amplified TCR beta CDR3 across 54 Vbeta and 13 Jbeta. MiXCR, run by TCRdb on the immunoSEQ multiplex PCR reads, gives a single entry per CDR3 protein. Of around 170,000 distinct CDR3 sequences detected, about 90% appear once; the ten largest clones hold more than 0.07%.

The source is a human donor in good health. Sequenced sample: CD4+ T cells from PBMCs. The rearrangement uses TRBV18 and TRBJ2-7, with TRBD1 matching 9 bases. CDR3 protein: CASSRGTGYYEQYF. CDR3 nucleotides: TGTGCCAGCTCACGCGGGACAGGGTACTACGAGCAGTACTTC.